This is a list of T cell receptor beta chains from one sample in a study of T cell repertoires in cytomegalovirus infection. The antigens for these receptors are not known. One entry per CDR3 protein, called by TCRdb with MiXCR from the reads. The sample lists roughly 800,000 distinct CDR3 sequences, around 29% occurring once. The specimen comprised cultured CD8+ T cells from PBMCs, sampled from culture after CMV antigen stimulation. Every receptor here comes from a human donor in good health (CMV status not recorded). Some clones in this sample may be carry-over from other donors' samples. The CDR3 runs from the conserved cysteine through the conserved F or W. Each record gives: clone size, J gene, D gene, V gene, CDR3 protein, CDR3 DNA. A D gene is named only where the DNA matches it firmly. Clone size is shown for a subset of rows, as once, few, many or a class of expanded clone.

size: .; J: TRBJ2-5; D: .; V: TRBV7-9; CDR3: CASSSLDSSQETQYF; DNA: TGTGCCAGCAGCTCCTTGGACAGCTCCCAAGAGACCCAGTACTTC
size: few; J: TRBJ1-1; D: TRBD1; V: TRBV7-9; CDR3: CASTLITGGYTEAFF; DNA: TGTGCCAGCACCTTAATCACAGGGGGCTACACTGAAGCTTTCTTT
size: many; J: TRBJ2-2; D: .; V: TRBV3-1; CDR3: CASSQAAGEYTGELFF; DNA: TGTGCCAGCAGCCAAGCGGCAGGGGAATACACCGGGGAGCTGTTTTTT
size: .; J: TRBJ2-1; D: TRBD2; V: TRBV25-1; CDR3: CASRTSGGRYNEQFF; DNA: TGTGCCAGCCGGACTAGCGGGGGGCGGTACAATGAGCAGTTCTTC
size: .; J: TRBJ2-5; D: .; V: TRBV25-1; CDR3: CASSGARAPRGETQYF; DNA: TGTGCCAGCAGTGGCGCCCGGGCCCCTCGGGGAGAGACCCAGTACTTC
size: .; J: TRBJ2-5; D: TRBD1; V: TRBV7-3; CDR3: CASSSSDREETQYF; DNA: TGTGCCAGCAGCTCCTCGGACAGGGAAGAGACCCAGTACTTC
size: .; J: TRBJ2-7; D: .; V: TRBV7-8; CDR3: CVSQSGTGLTYEQYF; DNA: TGTGTCAGCCAAAGTGGAACAGGCCTTACCTACGAGCAGTACTTC
size: .; J: TRBJ2-1; D: .; V: TRBV7-6; CDR3: CATQEDAYNEQFF; DNA: TGTGCCACCCAAGAGGACGCCTACAATGAGCAGTTCTTC
size: many; J: TRBJ2-2; D: .; V: TRBV7-6; CDR3: CASSLAYPGANTGELFF; DNA: TGTGCCAGCAGCTTAGCGTATCCCGGAGCCAACACCGGGGAGCTGTTTTTT
size: few; J: TRBJ1-5; D: TRBD1; V: TRBV27; CDR3: CASSSTGYQPQHF; DNA: TGTGCCAGCAGCTCGACAGGGTATCAGCCCCAGCATTTT
size: few; J: TRBJ1-4; D: .; V: TRBV12-5; CDR3: CASGLLFRAAPLSTNEKLFF; DNA: TGTGCTAGTGGGCTCCTCTTCCGGGCAGCTCCGTTATCAACTAATGAAAAACTGTTTTTT
size: many; J: TRBJ1-5; D: .; V: TRBV12-3/TRBV12-4; CDR3: CASSLESDSDQPQHF; DNA: TGTGCCAGCAGTTTAGAGTCAGATTCTGATCAGCCCCAGCATTTT
size: .; J: TRBJ1-2; D: .; V: TRBV6-5; CDR3: CASSYSRQIATNYGYTF; DNA: TGTGCCAGCAGTTACTCGAGGCAGATAGCAACTAACTATGGCTACACCTTC
size: few; J: TRBJ2-3; D: TRBD2; V: TRBV6-6; CDR3: CASSYSLAGTSTDTQYF; DNA: TGTGCCAGCAGTTACTCCCTAGCGGGGACTAGCACAGATACGCAGTATTTT
size: few; J: TRBJ1-2; D: .; V: TRBV4-1; CDR3: CASSQEGTGWHYGYTF; DNA: TGCGCCAGCAGCCAAGAAGGAACAGGGTGGCACTATGGCTACACCTTC
size: many; J: TRBJ1-5; D: .; V: TRBV29-1; CDR3: CSVGGDQPQHF; DNA: TGCAGCGTTGGGGGGGATCAGCCCCAGCATTTT
size: once; J: TRBJ1-1; D: .; V: TRBV6-2/TRBV6-3; CDR3: CASLRDAACTEAFF; DNA: TGCGCCAGCCTCCGGGACGCCGCGTGCACTGAAGCTTTCTTT
size: .; J: TRBJ2-2; D: TRBD2; V: TRBV7-6; CDR3: CASSPGPSGGASGKLFF; DNA: TGTGCCAGCAGCCCGGGCCCTAGCGGGGGGGCCTCCGGGAAGCTGTTTTTT
size: .; J: TRBJ2-3; D: .; V: TRBV4-1; CDR3: CASSPDAGWNTDTQYF; DNA: TGCGCCAGCAGCCCCGACGCGGGATGGAACACAGATACGCAGTATTTT
size: few; J: TRBJ2-1; D: .; V: TRBV19; CDR3: CASSPVDGLHEQFF; DNA: TGTGCCAGTAGCCCCGTCGACGGCCTCCATGAGCAGTTCTTC
size: many; J: TRBJ1-1; D: TRBD1; V: TRBV7-8; CDR3: CASSLEGTGEGKREAFF; DNA: TGTGCCAGCAGCTTAGAGGGGACAGGGGAAGGGAAAAGGGAAGCTTTCTTT
size: .; J: TRBJ2-6; D: .; V: TRBV7-9; CDR3: CASSLSTAGANVLTF; DNA: TGTGCCAGCAGCTTAAGCACTGCGGGGGCCAACGTCCTGACTTTC
size: .; J: TRBJ2-3; D: TRBD2; V: TRBV7-9; CDR3: CASSSRTSSADTQYF; DNA: TGTGCCAGCAGCTCAAGGACTAGCTCCGCAGATACGCAGTATTTT
size: few; J: TRBJ2-1; D: TRBD2; V: TRBV27; CDR3: CASSPRTSGGIGLRNEQFF; DNA: TGTGCCAGCAGTCCGCGGACTAGCGGGGGGATAGGACTTCGCAATGAGCAGTTCTTC
size: .; J: TRBJ2-1; D: TRBD2; V: TRBV29-1; CDR3: CSVPTSGGLYNEQFF; DNA: TGCAGCGTTCCGACTAGCGGGGGTCTCTACAATGAGCAGTTCTTC
size: few; J: TRBJ1-6; D: .; V: TRBV6-1; CDR3: CASSVQRFSPLHF; DNA: TGTGCCAGCAGTGTACAGAGATTTTCACCCCTCCACTTT
size: .; J: TRBJ2-1; D: .; V: TRBV11-2; CDR3: CASSNFMTGQGTQFF; DNA: TGTGCCAGCAGCAACTTCATGACAGGCCAGGGGACCCAGTTCTTC
size: .; J: TRBJ1-6; D: TRBD1; V: TRBV4-1; CDR3: CASSHRTGANSPLHF; DNA: TGCGCCAGCAGCCACAGGACAGGGGCTAATTCACCCCTCCACTTT